Included here is one T cell receptor beta chain sequence, with context. TCRdb keeps only in-frame clones here, not all; method: immunoSEQ multiplex PCR. Among 20,000 to 30,000 clones listed, roughly 80% were seen once. This entry comes from a study of T cells in localized non-small cell lung cancer. The CDR3 runs 11 residues. Germline V gene lookup returns CDR1 MNHGY and CDR2 SAAAGT. The sequence derives from a man between 40 and 75 years old with stage III squamous cell lung carcinoma. The chain has TRBV6-8 and TRBJ2-5; tentative D call: TRBD1 (6 bases). The source material was peripheral blood, sampled before any cancer treatment. CDR3 in amino acids: CARKGGETQYF. CDR3 DNA sequence: TGTGCTCGGAAAGGGGGAGAGACCCAGTACTTC.